This section outlines one T cell receptor beta chain sequence together with its context. The data originate from a study of blood T cell repertoires in COVID-19. As for the study in general: Acute and convalescent COVID-19 specimens originated in the United States, Italy and Spain. From T cells, B-cell-depleted T cells, or PBMCs came the material, which was cDNA or gDNA.

The length of the CDR3 is 18 residues. V gave up 5 bases and J gave up 0 bases; unmatched junction bases: 12. The V gene's germline CDR1 is SEHNR and CDR2 FQNEAQ (reference sequence). In the source study's methods: Reference gene primer amplification yielded estimated nucleated cell counts. Sequencing used immunoSEQ multiplex PCR; TCRdb keeps in-frame clones, though not all of them. V and J calls and clone size are given by that table; D and trimming were obtained from the DNA. The table shows 240,000 or so clones, with 75% to 85% occurring only once. The receptor was derived from a woman aged 55 to 70 with active or convalescent COVID-19. This chain links TRBV7-9 with TRBJ1-1; 10 nucleotides agree with TRBD1. The specimen sequenced was peripheral blood. CDR3 DNA sequence: TGTGCCAGCAGCCTCGGACAGGGGGGAACCGGGATGAACACTGAAGCTTTCTTT. The encoded protein is CASSLGQGGTGMNTEAFF.